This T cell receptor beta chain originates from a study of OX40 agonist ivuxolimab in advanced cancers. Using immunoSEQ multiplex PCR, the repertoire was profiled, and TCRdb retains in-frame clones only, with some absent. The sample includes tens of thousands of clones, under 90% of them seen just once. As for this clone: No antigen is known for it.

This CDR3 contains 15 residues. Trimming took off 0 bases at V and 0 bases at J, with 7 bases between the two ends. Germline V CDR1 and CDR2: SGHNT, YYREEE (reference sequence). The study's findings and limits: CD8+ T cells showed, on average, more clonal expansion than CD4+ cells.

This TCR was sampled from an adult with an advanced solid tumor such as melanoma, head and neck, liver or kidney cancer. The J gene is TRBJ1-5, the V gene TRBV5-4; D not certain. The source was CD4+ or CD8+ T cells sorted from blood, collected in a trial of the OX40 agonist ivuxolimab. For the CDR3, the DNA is TGTGCCAGCAGCTTGGGAGGGAATAGCAATCAGCCCCAGCATTTT. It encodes CASSLGGNSNQPQHF.